The present T cell receptor beta chain was sequenced within a study of T cells in Graves' hyperthyroidism and ophthalmopathy. Study-wide results and caveats: By a 13 V-J model, ophthalmopathy was set apart from stable hyperthyroidism.

This CDR3 region has 16 residues. The germline V gene has CDR1 MNHEY and CDR2 SMNVEV (reference sequence). The V segment lost 5 bases and the J segment 1 base; nucleotides outside the gene matches: 7. PBMCs were obtained from over 8.5 ml fresh peripheral blood. TCR beta CDR3 sequences were amplified from RNA transcripts. The primer set for the first-round RT-PCR of the TCR CDR3 was HTBI. Using its own MiXCR run on the multiplex PCR reads, TCRdb lists one record per CDR3 protein. The sample yields hundreds of thousands of distinct CDR3 sequences, about a sixth seen once. To note about this clonotype: Its target is unknown.

The source is a woman aged 40 to 55 with Graves' ophthalmopathy. The chain links TRBV27 to TRBJ2-7, with 11 bases aligning to TRBD2. The sequencing sample was made of blood. CDR3 sequence reads: CASSLTRTSGSYEQYF. CDR3 DNA: TGTGCCAGCAGTCTGACGAGGACTAGCGGGTCCTACGAGCAGTACTTC.